Below, 20 T cell receptor beta chains from the same sample are listed, as sequenced in a study of T cells in Graves' hyperthyroidism and ophthalmopathy. Regions amplified from RNA transcripts were the TCR beta CDR3 regions. The HTBI set primed first-round TCR CDR3 RT-PCR. TCRdb analysed the multiplex PCR reads with MiXCR anew, one entry per CDR3 protein. The sample holds about 620,000 distinct CDR3 sequences, roughly 15% seen once. The sample taken for sequencing was blood. The receptors come from a woman aged 30 to 39 with Graves' hyperthyroidism.

This clonotype was seen repeatedly, ten times or more. The chain recombines TRBV7-2 with TRBJ2-1, with TRBD2 identical over 11 bases. The CDR3 sequence is 15 residues long. Trimming cost V 5 bases and J 5 bases; bases outside gene matches: 5. CDR1 SGHTA and CDR2 FQGNSA come from the germline V gene. Here the CDR3 DNA reads TGTGCCAGCAGCAGTAGCGGGAGGGGAAACAATGAGCAGTTCTTC. The encoded protein is CASSSSGRGNNEQFF.

This clonotype showed up many times. The chain carries TRBV27 and TRBJ1-6, with D hard to call. The V end lost 6 bases, the J end lost 7 bases, and 13 bases lay between the germline ends. Germline values: CDR1 MNHEY, CDR2 SMNVEV (reference sequence). The length of the CDR3 is 14 residues. The CDR3 here is CASREGYQNSPLHF. DNA for the CDR3: TGTGCCAGCAGAGAAGGGTACCAAAATTCACCCCTCCACTTT.

A note on this clonotype: Given the absence of the conserved phenylalanine or tryptophan at the CDR3 end, a read error is likely. The chain is built from TRBV5-1 and TRBJ1-2, with 9 nucleotides matching TRBD1. V trimming: 0 bases; J trimming: 4 bases; junction bases outside the gene matches: 10. Germline V lookup: CDR1 SGHRS, CDR2 YFSETQ. The CDR3 runs 17 residues. The CDR3 region is CASSLGDRAIPTYGYTL. CDR3 coding DNA: TGCGCCAGCAGCTTGGGGGACAGGGCGATTCCTACCTATGGCTACACCCTC.

This clonotype appeared a few times. V gene TRBV13 combines with J gene TRBJ1-2; TRBD1 aligns across 7 bases. CDR1 PRHDT and CDR2 FYEKMQ come from the germline V gene (reference sequence). This CDR3 comprises 15 residues. The V segment lost 5 bases and the J segment 8 bases; nucleotides outside the gene matches: 14. The CDR3 sequence: CASSPASGQREGYTF. The CDR3 DNA reads TGTGCCAGCAGCCCCGCCTCGGGACAGAGGGAAGGCTACACCTTC.

Many counts were recorded for this clonotype. The V and J genes are TRBV28 and TRBJ1-1; D unresolved. CDR3 length: 13 amino acids. Germline V gene data show CDR1 as MDHEN and CDR2 as SYDVKM. V was cut by 3 bases and J by 0 bases, with 5 bases left in between. The CDR3 DNA reads as TGTGCCAGCAGTTTCCCCATGAACACTGAAGCTTTCTTT. This sequence encodes CASSFPMNTEAFF.

The chain carries TRBV4-1 and TRBJ1-2; D not resolved. The V and J ends lost 1 base and 2 bases respectively, with 5 bases between them. Looked up from germline, CDR1 is MGHRA and CDR2 is YSYEKL. This CDR3 spans 13 amino acids. The CDR3 DNA reads as TGCGCCAGCAGCCAAGGGGAGAACTATGGCTACACCTTC. This codes for CASSQGENYGYTF.

This clonotype was seen repeatedly, ten times or more. The chain uses TRBV6-1 and TRBJ1-1, with D possibly matching TRBD1 (5 bases). CDR3 length equals 16 residues. Germline loops: CDR1 MNHNS, CDR2 SASEGT. The V gene lost 5 bases and the J gene lost 1 base, with 17 bases spanning the gap. CDR3: CASSYGGVLKNTEAFF. The CDR3, as DNA: TGTGCCAGCAGTTATGGGGGAGTACTTAAGAACACTGAAGCTTTCTTT.

This clonotype was seen at least ten times. The J gene is TRBJ1-4, the V gene TRBV2; 7 positions match TRBD1. This CDR3 is 15 amino acids long. Trimming at V came to 4 bases and at J to 0 bases, leaving 2 bases not matched to a gene. Germline V gives CDR1 SNHLY, CDR2 FYNNEI. The CDR3 is CASSGDSTTNEKLFF. CDR3 sequence (DNA): TGTGCCAGCAGTGGGGACAGTACAACTAATGAAAAACTGTTTTTT. Filled out from reference TRBV2 and TRBJ1-4, the complete variable domain reads EPEVTQTPSHQVTQMGQEVILRCVPISNHLYFYWYRQILGQKVEFLVSFYNNEISEKSEIFDDQFSVERPDGSNFTLKIRSTKLEDSAMYFCASSGDSTTNEKLFFGSGTQLSVL.

This clonotype was picked up one time. The V gene is TRBV11-3, the J gene TRBJ1-2; possibly TRBD1 for D (6 bases). CDR3 length equals 13 residues. The germline gives CDR1 SGHNT, CDR2 YENEEA. V lost 1 base to trimming and J lost 8 bases, with 11 bases between them. The chain's CDR3 is CASSLAGGWGYTF. The CDR3 DNA reads as TGTGCCAGCAGCTTAGCCGGGGGCTGGGGCTACACCTTC.

This clonotype was observed once. A much larger clone sits a single nucleotide away, making a read error possible. The rearrangement uses TRBV28 and TRBJ1-5, with D perhaps TRBD1 (5 bases). The length of the CDR3 is 15 residues. The V and J ends lost 4 bases and 4 bases respectively, with 14 bases between them. CDR1 MDHEN and CDR2 SYDVKM come from the germline V gene. CDR3 sequence reads: CASSWDGVLNQPQHF. CDR3 in DNA: TGTGCCAGCAGTTGGGACGGGGTATTAAATCAGCCCCAGCATTTT.

This clonotype has at least ten counts. The chain carries TRBV20-1 and TRBJ2-6; D is undetermined. The CDR3 spans 15 residues. V was cut by 3 bases and J by 0 bases, with 9 bases left in between. Germline CDR1 and CDR2: DFQATT and SNEGSKA (reference sequence). Here the CDR3 reads CSASISVSGANVLTF. CDR3 nucleotide sequence: TGCAGTGCTAGTATATCCGTCTCTGGGGCCAACGTCCTGACTTTC.

This clonotype has ten or more counts. CDR3 sequence reads: CASGEMGAAGELFF. CDR3 nucleotide sequence: TGTGCCAGCGGAGAAATGGGGGCGGCCGGGGAGCTGTTTTTT. The chain employs TRBV2 and TRBJ2-2, with D perhaps TRBD1 (6 bases). CDR3 size: 14 residues. Germline CDR1 SNHLY, CDR2 FYNNEI. The V end was cut by 8 bases, the J end by 6 bases, with 16 bases between.

This clonotype was counted ten times or more. CDR3 in DNA: TGTGCCAGCAGTTCGGCCGGGTCCATGGGGAACACTGAAGCTTTCTTT. It yields the protein CASSSAGSMGNTEAFF. The J gene is TRBJ1-1, the V gene TRBV27; the D is unclear. Trimming cost V 4 bases and J 1 base, with 16 bases left between them. The germline gives CDR1 MNHEY, CDR2 SMNVEV (reference sequence). The CDR3 sequence is 16 residues long.

This clonotype has at least ten counts. The chain recombines TRBV29-1 with TRBJ1-1; D remains unclear. CDR1 and CDR2 (germline): SQVTM, ANQGSEA. The CDR3 totals 13 residues. Trimming shortened V by 1 base and J by 2 bases, and 8 bases separated the two germline ends. CDR3 DNA: TGCAGCGTTGAAGTACACGTCAACACTGAAGCTTTCTTT. Protein: CSVEVHVNTEAFF.

This clonotype was counted at least ten times. V gene TRBV28 combines with J gene TRBJ1-5, with D perhaps matching TRBD1 (6 bases). V was cut by 6 bases and J by 2 bases, with 14 bases left in between. CDR3 size: 15 residues. Germline loops: CDR1 MDHEN, CDR2 SYDVKM. CDR3 DNA sequence: TGTGCCAGCAGACCTACAGGGTCCCGCAATCAGCCCCAGCATTTT. This gives the protein CASRPTGSRNQPQHF. The variable domain in full, with the rest retrieved from reference TRBV28 and TRBJ1-5, is DVKVTQSSRYLVKRTGEKVFLECVQDMDHENMFWYRQDPGLGLRLIYFSYDVKMKEKGDIPEGYSVSREKKERFSLILESASTNQTSMYLCASRPTGSRNQPQHFGDGTRLSIL.

This clonotype has ten or more counts. This chain uses TRBV28 with TRBJ2-1; 7 bases match TRBD2. The CDR3 runs 14 residues. With V trimmed by 5 bases and J by 4 bases, 5 bases remained unmatched. The germline V gene has CDR1 MDHEN and CDR2 SYDVKM. The CDR3 sequence: CASSPPGLYNEQFF. Written as DNA, the CDR3 is TGTGCCAGCAGTCCGCCGGGACTATACAATGAGCAGTTCTTC. Full variable domain (remainder filled in from reference TRBV28 and TRBJ2-1): DVKVTQSSRYLVKRTGEKVFLECVQDMDHENMFWYRQDPGLGLRLIYFSYDVKMKEKGDIPEGYSVSREKKERFSLILESASTNQTSMYLCASSPPGLYNEQFFGPGTRLTVL.

Ten or more counts support this clonotype. This sequence joins TRBV28 and TRBJ2-7; 12 bases are a match to TRBD1. This CDR3 is 14 amino acids long. Germline CDR1 MDHEN, CDR2 SYDVKM. J gave up 5 bases and V 8 bases, and 7 bases lay outside the gene matches. CDR3 DNA sequence: TGTGCCAGCGGAGGGGGACAGGGGGCCCACGAGCAGTACTTC. Translated: CASGGGQGAHEQYF.

This clonotype showed up many times. V gene TRBV12-3 or TRBV12-4 combines with J gene TRBJ2-5; 7 bases map to TRBD2. V lost 5 bases to trimming and J lost 3 bases; unmatched junction nucleotides: 12. CDR3 length: 16 residues. Here the CDR3 reads CASSTSRWAGEETQYF. CDR3 sequence (DNA): TGTGCCAGCAGTACCTCACGGTGGGCGGGGGAAGAGACCCAGTACTTC.

This clonotype was observed many times. The gene calls are TRBV3-1 and TRBJ2-5; D is undetermined. V was clipped by 1 base and J by 4 bases, with 7 bases between them. This CDR3 has 13 amino acids. The germline V gene encodes CDR1 LGHDT and CDR2 YNNKEL (reference sequence). The CDR3 spells CASSQVLGETQYF. CDR3 nucleotide sequence: TGTGCCAGCAGCCAAGTTCTAGGAGAGACCCAGTACTTC.

This clonotype came up many times. The chain employs TRBV11-2 and TRBJ2-1; 13 positions agree with TRBD2. The V and J ends lost 1 base and 12 bases, in that order; junction bases with no gene match: 6. CDR1 is SGHAT, CDR2 FQNNGV, per germline. CDR3 length equals 15 residues. The CDR3 DNA reads as TGTGCCAGCAGCTTAGGGACTAGCGGGAGAACGGTGCAGTTCTTC. Translated: CASSLGTSGRTVQFF. Full variable domain (rest looked up from reference TRBV11-2 and TRBJ2-1): EAGVAQSPRYKIIEKRQSVAFWCNPISGHATLYWYQQILGQGPKLLIQFQNNGVVDDSQLPKDRFSAERLKGVDSTLKIQPAKLEDSAVYLCASSLGTSGRTVQFFGPGTRLTVL.